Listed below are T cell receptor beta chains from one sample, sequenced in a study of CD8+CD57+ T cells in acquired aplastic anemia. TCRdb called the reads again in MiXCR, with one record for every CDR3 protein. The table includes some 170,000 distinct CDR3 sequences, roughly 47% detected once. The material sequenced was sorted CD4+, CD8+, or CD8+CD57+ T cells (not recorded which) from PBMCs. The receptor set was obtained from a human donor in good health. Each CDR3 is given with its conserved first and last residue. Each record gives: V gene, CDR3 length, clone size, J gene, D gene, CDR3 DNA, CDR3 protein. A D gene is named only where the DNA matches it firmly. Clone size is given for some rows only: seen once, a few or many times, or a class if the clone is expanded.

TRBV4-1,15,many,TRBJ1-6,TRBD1,TGCGCCAGCAGCCAACCGGACAGGGGGCGATCACCCCTCCACTTT,CASSQPDRGRSPLHF
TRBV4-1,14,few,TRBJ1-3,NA,TGCGCCAGCAGCGTACAGATCTCTGGAAACACCATATATTTT,CASSVQISGNTIYF
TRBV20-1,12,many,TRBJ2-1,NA,TGCAGTGCTGCCAGGGACTCCAATGAGCAGTTCTTC,CSAARDSNEQFF
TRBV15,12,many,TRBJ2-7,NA,TGTGCCACCAGCAGAGATTTAGTTAGCGTTTACTTC,CATSRDLVSVYF
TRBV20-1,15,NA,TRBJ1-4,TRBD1,TGCAGTGCGAGGGCTCGACAGGGTACTAATGAAAAACTGTTTTTT,CSARARQGTNEKLFF
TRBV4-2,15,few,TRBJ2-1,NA,TGTGCCAGCAGCCCCGGGGGCCCCGTCTACAATGAGCAGTTCTTC,CASSPGGPVYNEQFF
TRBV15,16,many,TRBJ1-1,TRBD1,TGTGCCACCAGCCCTTTCGGACAGGGGAGTAGGACTGAAGCTTTCTTT,CATSPFGQGSRTEAFF
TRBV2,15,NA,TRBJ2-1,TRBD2,TGTGCCAGCAGTGAAGGCGGGGGGGCTTACAATGAGCAGTTCTTC,CASSEGGGAYNEQFF
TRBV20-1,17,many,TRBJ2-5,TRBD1,TGCAGTGCCTTTCCCGGGGACAGGGGAGGAAAGGCAGAGACCCAGTACTTC,CSAFPGDRGGKAETQYF
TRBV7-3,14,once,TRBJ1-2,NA,TGTGCCAGCAGCCCCGACCCAGGGAACTATGGCTACACCTTC,CASSPDPGNYGYTF
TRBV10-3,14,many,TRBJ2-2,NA,TGTGCCATCAGTGGGACAGAAGTAACCGGGGAGCTGTTTTTT,CAISGTEVTGELFF
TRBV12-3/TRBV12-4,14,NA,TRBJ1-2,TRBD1,TGTGCCAGCAGCGCCACAGGGGCGTCCTATGGCTACACCTTC,CASSATGASYGYTF
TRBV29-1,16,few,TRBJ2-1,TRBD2,TGCAGCGTTGAGGCTACGACTAGCGGGAATAGTAATGAGCAGTTCTTC,CSVEATTSGNSNEQFF
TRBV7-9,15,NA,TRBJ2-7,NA,TGTGCCAGCAGGCCTACCGGGACAACCAACTACGAGCAGTACTTC,CASRPTGTTNYEQYF
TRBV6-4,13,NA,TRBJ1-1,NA,TGTGCCAGCAGCGCTCAGATAAACACTGAAGCTTTCTTT,CASSAQINTEAFF
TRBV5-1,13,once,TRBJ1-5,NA,TGCGCCAGCAGCCCCGAGGGATGGCAGCCCCAGCATTTT,CASSPEGWQPQHF
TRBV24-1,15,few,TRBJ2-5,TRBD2,TGTGCCACCAGTGTAGCGGGGGGACCTCAAGAGACCCAGTACTTC,CATSVAGGPQETQYF
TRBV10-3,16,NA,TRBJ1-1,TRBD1,TGTGCCATCAGTGAAGGGGACAGGTCCATGAACACTGAAGCTTTCTTT,CAISEGDRSMNTEAFF
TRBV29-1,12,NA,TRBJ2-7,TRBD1,TGCAGCGTTGAGGACAGGGACTACGAGCAGTACTTC,CSVEDRDYEQYF
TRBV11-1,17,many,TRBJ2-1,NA,TGTGCCAGCAGGCCGCCGTCCCGTTTTCAATCCTACAATGAGCAGTTCTTC,CASRPPSRFQSYNEQFF
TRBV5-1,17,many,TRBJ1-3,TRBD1,TGCGCCAGCAGCCCATGGACAGGTGCCCAGGCTGGAAACACCATATATTTT,CASSPWTGAQAGNTIYF
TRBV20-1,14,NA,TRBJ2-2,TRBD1,TGCAGTGCTTCGCGGGACAGGGGTAACGGGGAGCTGTTTTTT,CSASRDRGNGELFF
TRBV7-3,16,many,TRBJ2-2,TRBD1,TGTGCCAGCAGCTTAGGACAGGGGATAAACACCGGGGAGCTGTTTTTT,CASSLGQGINTGELFF
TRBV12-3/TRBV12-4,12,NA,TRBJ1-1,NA,TGTGCCAGCCTCTGGTGGGGGGGTGAAGCTCTCTTT,CASLWWGGEALF
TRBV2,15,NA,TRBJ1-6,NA,TGTGCCAGCAGTGGAACCAGCTCCTATAATTCACCCCTCCACTTT,CASSGTSSYNSPLHF
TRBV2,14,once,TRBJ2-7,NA,TGTGCCAGGGAAAACAGGGCTTTCCTCTACGAGCAGTACTTC,CARENRAFLYEQYF
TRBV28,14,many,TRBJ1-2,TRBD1,TGTGCCAGCAAGGGGGCACCGGAAAACTATGGCTACACCTTC,CASKGAPENYGYTF
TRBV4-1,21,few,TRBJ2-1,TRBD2,TGCGCCAGCAGCCAAGATTCTGTAGGCCTAGCGGGTCTAAGCTCCTACAATGAGCAGTTCTTC,CASSQDSVGLAGLSSYNEQFF
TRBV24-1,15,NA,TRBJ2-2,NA,TGTGCCACCAGTGACTCCACAGTGAACACCGGGGAGCTGTTTTTT,CATSDSTVNTGELFF